This paragraph covers one TCR beta chain sequence. The antigen remains undetermined. The sample comes from a study of blood T cells in healthy people across ages. For the study at large: With template switching, about one barcoded beta molecule was captured per two T cells.

The study's findings and limits: Both naive CD4+ cell counts and diversity were greater in long-lived donors than in aged donors.

For the second PCR, which ran for about 6 to 11 cycles, a sample-barcoded 5' primer and a J-beta primer mix were used. A single record per CDR3 protein comes from TCRdb applying MiXCR to the 5' RACE reads. This sample has about 1.5 million distinct CDR3 sequences; approximately 39% occur once, and the top ten carry just over 4%. The sequenced sample consisted of blood. The receptor was derived from a woman aged 18-29 years in good health.

The CDR3, as DNA: TGTGCCAGCAGCTTAGTTCCAGGGACTAATGAAAAACTGTTTTTT. This gives the protein CASSLVPGTNEKLFF. The rearrangement links TRBV7-2 to TRBJ1-4, with D perhaps matching TRBD1 (5 bases). Germline V gene lookup returns CDR1 SGHTA and CDR2 FQGNSA. The CDR3 has 15 residues. V was cut by 1 base and J by 2 bases, with 8 bases left in between.